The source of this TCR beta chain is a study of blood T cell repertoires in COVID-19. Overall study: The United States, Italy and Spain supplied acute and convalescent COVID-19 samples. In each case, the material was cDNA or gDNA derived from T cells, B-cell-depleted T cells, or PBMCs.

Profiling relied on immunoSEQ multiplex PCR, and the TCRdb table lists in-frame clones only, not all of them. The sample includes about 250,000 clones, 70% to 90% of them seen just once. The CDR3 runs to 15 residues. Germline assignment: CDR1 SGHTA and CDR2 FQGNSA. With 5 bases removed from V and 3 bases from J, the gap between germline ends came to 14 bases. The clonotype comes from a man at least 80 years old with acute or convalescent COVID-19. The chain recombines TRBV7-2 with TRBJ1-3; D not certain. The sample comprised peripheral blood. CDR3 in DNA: TGTGCCAGCAGCCCGAGGTTAGATTTTGGAAACACCATATATTTT. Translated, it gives CASSPRLDFGNTIYF.